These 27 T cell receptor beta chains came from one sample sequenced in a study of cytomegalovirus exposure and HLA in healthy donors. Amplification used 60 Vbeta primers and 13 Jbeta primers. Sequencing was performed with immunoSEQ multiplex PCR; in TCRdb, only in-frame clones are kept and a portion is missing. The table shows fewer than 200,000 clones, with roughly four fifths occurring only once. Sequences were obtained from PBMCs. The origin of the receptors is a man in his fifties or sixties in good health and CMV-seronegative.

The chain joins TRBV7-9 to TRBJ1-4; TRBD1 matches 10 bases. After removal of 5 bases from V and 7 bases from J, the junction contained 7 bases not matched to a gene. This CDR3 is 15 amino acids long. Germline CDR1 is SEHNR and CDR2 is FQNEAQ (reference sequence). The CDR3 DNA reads TGTGCCAGCAGCCGGGGGACAGGGGAGTTTGAAAAACTGTTTTTT. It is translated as CASSRGTGEFEKLFF. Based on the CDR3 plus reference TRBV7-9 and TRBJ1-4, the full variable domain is DTGVSQNPRHKITKRGQNVTFRCDPISEHNRLYWYRQTLGQGPEFLTYFQNEAQLEKSRLLSDRFSAERPKGSFSTLEIQRTEQGDSAMYLCASSRGTGEFEKLFFGSGTQLSVL.

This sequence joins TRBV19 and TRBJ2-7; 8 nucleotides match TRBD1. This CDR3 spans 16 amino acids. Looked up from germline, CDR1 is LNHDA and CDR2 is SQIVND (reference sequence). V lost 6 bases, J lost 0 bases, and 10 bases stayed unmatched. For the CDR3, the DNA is TGTGCCAGTAGCGAAAACCACGGACAGGGCTCCTACGAGCAGTACTTC. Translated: CASSENHGQGSYEQYF. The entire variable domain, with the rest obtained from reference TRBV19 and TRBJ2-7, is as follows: DGGITQSPKYLFRKEGQNVTLSCEQNLNHDAMYWYRQDPGQGLRLIYYSQIVNDFQKGDIAEGYSVSREKKESFPLTVTSAQKNPTAFYLCASSENHGQGSYEQYFGPGTRLTVT.

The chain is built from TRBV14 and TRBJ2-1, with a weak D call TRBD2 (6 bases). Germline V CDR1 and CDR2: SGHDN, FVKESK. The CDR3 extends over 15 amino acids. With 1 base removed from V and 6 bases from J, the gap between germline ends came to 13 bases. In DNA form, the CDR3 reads TGTGCCAGCAGCCAAGGGTACGCGGGGTTCAATGAGCAGTTCTTC. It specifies CASSQGYAGFNEQFF.

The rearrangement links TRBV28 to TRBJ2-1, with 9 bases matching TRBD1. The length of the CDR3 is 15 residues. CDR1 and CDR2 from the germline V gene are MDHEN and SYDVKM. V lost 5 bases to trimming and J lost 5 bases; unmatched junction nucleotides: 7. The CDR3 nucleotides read TGTGCCAGCAGTATCCGGACAGGGGTGAACAATGAGCAGTTCTTC. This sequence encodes CASSIRTGVNNEQFF.

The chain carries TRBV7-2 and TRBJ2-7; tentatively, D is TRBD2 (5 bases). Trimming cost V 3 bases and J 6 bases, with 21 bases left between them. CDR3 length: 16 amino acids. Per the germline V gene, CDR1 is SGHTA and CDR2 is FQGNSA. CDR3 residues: CASSFDTGSSSREQYF. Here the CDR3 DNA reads TGTGCCAGCAGCTTCGACACGGGATCGTCCTCTCGCGAGCAGTACTTC.

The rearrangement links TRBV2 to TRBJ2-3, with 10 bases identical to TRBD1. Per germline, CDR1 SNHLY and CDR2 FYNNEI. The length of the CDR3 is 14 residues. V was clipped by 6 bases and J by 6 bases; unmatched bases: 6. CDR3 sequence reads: CASSPTGGLDTQYF. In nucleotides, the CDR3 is TGTGCCAGCAGCCCGACAGGGGGCCTCGATACGCAGTATTTT.

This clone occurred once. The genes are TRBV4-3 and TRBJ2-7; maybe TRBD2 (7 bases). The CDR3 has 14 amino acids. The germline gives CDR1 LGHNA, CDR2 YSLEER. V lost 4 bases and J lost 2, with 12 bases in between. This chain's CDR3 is CASSRAGDTYEQYF. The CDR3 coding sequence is TGCGCCAGCAGCCGGGCGGGGGACACCTACGAGCAGTACTTC.

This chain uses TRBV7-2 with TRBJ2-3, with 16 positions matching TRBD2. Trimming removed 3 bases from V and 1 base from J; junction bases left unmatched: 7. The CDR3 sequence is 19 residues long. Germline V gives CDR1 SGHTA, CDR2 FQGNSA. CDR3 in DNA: TGTGCCAGCAGCTTGATGGGACTAGCGGGAGGGGCCGGCACAGATACGCAGTATTTT. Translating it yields CASSLMGLAGGAGTDTQYF.

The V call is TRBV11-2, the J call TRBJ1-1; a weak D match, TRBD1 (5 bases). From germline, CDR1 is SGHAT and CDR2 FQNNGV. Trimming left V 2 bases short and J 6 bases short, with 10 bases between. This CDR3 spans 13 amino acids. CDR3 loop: CASSLTGVPEAFF. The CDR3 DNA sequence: TGTGCCAGCAGCTTAACGGGGGTCCCTGAAGCTTTCTTT. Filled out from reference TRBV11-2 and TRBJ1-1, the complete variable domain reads EAGVAQSPRYKIIEKRQSVAFWCNPISGHATLYWYQQILGQGPKLLIQFQNNGVVDDSQLPKDRFSAERLKGVDSTLKIQPAKLEDSAVYLCASSLTGVPEAFFGQGTRLTVV.

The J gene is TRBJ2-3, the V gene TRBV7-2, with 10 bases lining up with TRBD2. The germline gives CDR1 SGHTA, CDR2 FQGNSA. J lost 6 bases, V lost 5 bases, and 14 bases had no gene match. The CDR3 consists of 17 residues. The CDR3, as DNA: TGTGCCAGCAGCAAGGGCCTTAGCGGGGGGATGTTCGATACGCAGTATTTT. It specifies CASSKGLSGGMFDTQYF.

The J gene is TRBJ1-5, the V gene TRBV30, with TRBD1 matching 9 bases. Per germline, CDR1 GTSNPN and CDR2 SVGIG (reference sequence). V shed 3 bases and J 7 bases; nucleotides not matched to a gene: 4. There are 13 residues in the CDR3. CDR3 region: CAWSGQGHQPQHF. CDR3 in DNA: TGTGCCTGGAGCGGACAGGGGCACCAGCCCCAGCATTTT.

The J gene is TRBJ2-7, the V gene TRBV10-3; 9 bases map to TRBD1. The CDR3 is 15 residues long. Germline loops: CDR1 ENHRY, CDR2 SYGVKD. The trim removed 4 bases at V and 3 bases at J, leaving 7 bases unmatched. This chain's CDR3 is CAISGRGQGNYEQYF. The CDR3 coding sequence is TGTGCCATCAGTGGGAGGGGACAGGGTAACTACGAGCAGTACTTC.

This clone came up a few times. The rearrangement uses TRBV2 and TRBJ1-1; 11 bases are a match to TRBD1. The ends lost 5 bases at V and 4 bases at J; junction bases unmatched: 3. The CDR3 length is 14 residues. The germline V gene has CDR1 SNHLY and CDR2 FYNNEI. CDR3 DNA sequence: TGTGCCAGCAGTACCGGGACAGGGGGCACTGAAGCTTTCTTT. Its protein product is CASSTGTGGTEAFF.

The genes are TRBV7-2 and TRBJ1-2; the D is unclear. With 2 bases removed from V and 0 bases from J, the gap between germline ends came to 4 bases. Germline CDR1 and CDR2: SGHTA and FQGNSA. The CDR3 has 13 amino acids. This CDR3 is CASSLTTNYGYTF. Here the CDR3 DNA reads TGTGCCAGCAGCTTAACAACTAACTATGGCTACACCTTC.

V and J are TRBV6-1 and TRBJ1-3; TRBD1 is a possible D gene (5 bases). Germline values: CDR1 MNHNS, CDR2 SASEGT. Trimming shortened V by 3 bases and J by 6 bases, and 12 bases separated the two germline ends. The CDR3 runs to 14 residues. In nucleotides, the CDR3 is TGTGCCAGCAGTGAGTCGACAGTTGTAAACACCATATATTTT. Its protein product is CASSESTVVNTIYF.

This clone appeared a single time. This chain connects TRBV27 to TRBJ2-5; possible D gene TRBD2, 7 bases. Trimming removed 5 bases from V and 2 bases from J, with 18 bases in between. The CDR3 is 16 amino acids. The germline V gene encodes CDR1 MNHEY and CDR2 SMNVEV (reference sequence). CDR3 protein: CASSKWGGALQETQYF. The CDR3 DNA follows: TGTGCCAGCAGTAAATGGGGGGGGGCCTTACAAGAGACCCAGTACTTC.

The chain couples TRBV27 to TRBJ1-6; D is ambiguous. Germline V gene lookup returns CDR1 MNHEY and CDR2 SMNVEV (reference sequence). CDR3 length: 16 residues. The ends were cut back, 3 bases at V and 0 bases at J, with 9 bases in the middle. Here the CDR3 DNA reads TGTGCCAGCAGTTTTCGCTGGAGCTCCTATAATTCACCCCTCCACTTT. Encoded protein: CASSFRWSSYNSPLHF.

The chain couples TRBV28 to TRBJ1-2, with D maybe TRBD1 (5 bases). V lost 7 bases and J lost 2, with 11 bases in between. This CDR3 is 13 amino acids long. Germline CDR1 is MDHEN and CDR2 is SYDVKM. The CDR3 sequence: CASTLPGNYGYTF. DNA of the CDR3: TGTGCCAGCACCCTCCCAGGGAACTATGGCTACACCTTC.

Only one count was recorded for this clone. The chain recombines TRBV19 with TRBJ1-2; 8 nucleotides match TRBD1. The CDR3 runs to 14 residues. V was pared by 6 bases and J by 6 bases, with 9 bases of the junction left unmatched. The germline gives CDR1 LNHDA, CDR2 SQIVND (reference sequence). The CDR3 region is CASRHQGARNGYTF. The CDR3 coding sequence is TGTGCCAGTAGGCATCAGGGGGCGCGAAATGGCTACACCTTC.

The CDR3 protein is CASSYSRLVNYGYTF. The CDR3 nucleotides read TGTGCCAGCAGTTACTCGCGACTGGTTAACTATGGCTACACCTTC. The chain joins TRBV6-5 to TRBJ1-2, with D unresolved. Trimming shortened V by 0 bases and J by 1 base, and 9 bases separated the two germline ends. The CDR3 totals 15 residues. CDR1 is MNHEY, CDR2 SVGAGI, per germline.

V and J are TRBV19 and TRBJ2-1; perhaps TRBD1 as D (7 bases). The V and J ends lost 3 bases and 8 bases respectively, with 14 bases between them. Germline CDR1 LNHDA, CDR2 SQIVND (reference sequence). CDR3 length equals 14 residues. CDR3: CASSIQGGFDEQFF. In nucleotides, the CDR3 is TGTGCCAGTAGTATTCAGGGGGGCTTCGATGAGCAGTTCTTC. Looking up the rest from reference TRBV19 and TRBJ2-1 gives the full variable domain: DGGITQSPKYLFRKEGQNVTLSCEQNLNHDAMYWYRQDPGQGLRLIYYSQIVNDFQKGDIAEGYSVSREKKESFPLTVTSAQKNPTAFYLCASSIQGGFDEQFFGPGTRLTVL.

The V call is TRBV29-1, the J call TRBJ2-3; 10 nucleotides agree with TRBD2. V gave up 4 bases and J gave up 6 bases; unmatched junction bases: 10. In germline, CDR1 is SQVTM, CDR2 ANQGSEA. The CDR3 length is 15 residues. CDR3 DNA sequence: TGCAGCGTTGCGCCTAGCGGGAGTATATGGGATACGCAGTATTTT. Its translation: CSVAPSGSIWDTQYF.

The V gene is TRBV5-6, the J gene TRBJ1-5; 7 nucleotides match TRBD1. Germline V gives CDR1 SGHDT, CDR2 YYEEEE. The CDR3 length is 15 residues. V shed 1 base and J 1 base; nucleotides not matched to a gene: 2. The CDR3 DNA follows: TGTGCCAGCAGCTTGAGGGGGCTCAGCAATCAGCCCCAGCATTTT. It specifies CASSLRGLSNQPQHF.

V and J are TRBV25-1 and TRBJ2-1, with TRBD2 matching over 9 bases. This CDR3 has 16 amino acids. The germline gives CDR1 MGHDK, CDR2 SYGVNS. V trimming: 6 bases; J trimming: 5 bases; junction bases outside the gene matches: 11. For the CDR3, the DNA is TGTGCCAGCAGGGCTAGCGGGGTGGGAGGCCACAATGAGCAGTTCTTC. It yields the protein CASRASGVGGHNEQFF. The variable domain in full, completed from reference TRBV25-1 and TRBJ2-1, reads EADIYQTPRYLVIGTGKKITLECSQTMGHDKMYWYQQDPGMELHLIHYSYGVNSTEKGDLSSESTVSRIRTEHFPLTLESARPSHTSQYLCASRASGVGGHNEQFFGPGTRLTVL.

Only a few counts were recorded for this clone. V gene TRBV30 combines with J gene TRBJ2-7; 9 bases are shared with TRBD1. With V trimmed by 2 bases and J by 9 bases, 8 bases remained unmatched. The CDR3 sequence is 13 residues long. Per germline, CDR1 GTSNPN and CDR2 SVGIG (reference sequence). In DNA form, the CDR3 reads TGTGCCTGGAGTAACGGACAGGGGTTTCGGCAGTACTTC. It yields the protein CAWSNGQGFRQYF.

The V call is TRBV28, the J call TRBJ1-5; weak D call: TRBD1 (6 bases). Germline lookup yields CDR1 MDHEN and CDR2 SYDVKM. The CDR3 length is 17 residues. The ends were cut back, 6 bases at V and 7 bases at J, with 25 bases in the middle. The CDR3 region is CASRSPPGGPGGQPQHF. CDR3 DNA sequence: TGTGCCAGCAGATCACCACCGGGGGGGCCCGGCGGCCAGCCCCAGCATTTT.

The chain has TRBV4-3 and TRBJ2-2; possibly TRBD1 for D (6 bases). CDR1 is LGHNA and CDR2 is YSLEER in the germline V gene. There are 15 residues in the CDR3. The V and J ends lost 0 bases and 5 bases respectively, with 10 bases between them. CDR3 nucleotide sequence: TGCGCCAGCAGCCAAGATATCAGGGGAACCGGGGAGCTGTTTTTT. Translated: CASSQDIRGTGELFF.